These 3 T cell receptor beta chains were sequenced from one sample in a study of blood T cells in healthy people across ages. Alongside a J-beta primer mix, a sample-barcoded 5' primer served in a second PCR lasting about 7 to 11 cycles. MiXCR, applied by TCRdb to the 5' RACE reads, yields one record per CDR3 protein. The table records about 1 million distinct CDR3 sequences, under 45% of them present only once. Sequenced: blood. The receptors originated from an older woman in good health.

At least ten counts were recorded for this clonotype. V and J are TRBV29-1 and TRBJ2-7; possible D gene TRBD2, 5 bases. The CDR3 extends over 12 amino acids. The V end lost 4 bases, the J end lost 6 bases, and 13 bases lay between the germline ends. Germline CDR1 and CDR2: SQVTM and ANQGSEA. CDR3 sequence reads: CSVVGGRGEQYF. The CDR3 region has the DNA TGCAGCGTTGTGGGCGGCCGGGGCGAGCAGTACTTC.

The genes are TRBV27 and TRBJ2-4; D is uncertain. The CDR3 has 13 amino acids. V was pared by 4 bases and J by 3 bases, with 7 bases between. CDR1 and CDR2 from the germline V gene are MNHEY and SMNVEV (reference sequence). In DNA, the CDR3 is TGTGCCAGCAGTTGGGTTGGCAAAAACATTCAGTACTTC. Protein product: CASSWVGKNIQYF.

The table lists this clonotype with a few counts. The V and J genes are TRBV28 and TRBJ2-2; 7 nucleotides match TRBD2. The CDR3 runs to 14 residues. V dropped 3 bases and J dropped 8; count of bases not matched to a gene: 6. The germline V gene has CDR1 MDHEN and CDR2 SYDVKM. Here the CDR3 reads CASSFDSGPGELFF. As DNA, the CDR3 is TGTGCCAGCAGTTTTGATAGCGGGCCTGGGGAGCTGTTTTTT.